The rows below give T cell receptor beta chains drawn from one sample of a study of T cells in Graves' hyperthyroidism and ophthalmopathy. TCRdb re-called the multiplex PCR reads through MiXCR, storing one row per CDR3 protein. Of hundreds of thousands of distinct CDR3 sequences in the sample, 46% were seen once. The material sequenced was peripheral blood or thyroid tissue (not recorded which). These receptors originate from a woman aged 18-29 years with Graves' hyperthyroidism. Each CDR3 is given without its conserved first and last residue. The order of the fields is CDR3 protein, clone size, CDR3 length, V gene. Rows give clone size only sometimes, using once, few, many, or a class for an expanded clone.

CDR3aa: ASSLVKAVEMNTEAF; abundance: few; len: 15; v_gene: TRBV7-9
CDR3aa: AISDWRESGNEQF; abundance: .; len: 13; v_gene: TRBV10-3
CDR3aa: ASSPKREGLETQY; abundance: .; len: 13; v_gene: TRBV7-6
CDR3aa: ASSFSQGWGETQY; abundance: .; len: 13; v_gene: TRBV7-2
CDR3aa: ATSEEGTHQPQH; abundance: .; len: 12; v_gene: TRBV24-1
CDR3aa: ASSYNRNQPQH; abundance: few; len: 11; v_gene: TRBV19
CDR3aa: ASSSSGQDLYGYT; abundance: few; len: 13; v_gene: TRBV7-2
CDR3aa: ASSLGFLTEAF; abundance: .; len: 11; v_gene: TRBV7-2
CDR3aa: AISSGLAGFDEQY; abundance: .; len: 13; v_gene: TRBV9
CDR3aa: ASTRQTPNYGYT; abundance: .; len: 12; v_gene: TRBV19
CDR3aa: ASSRTSGTSSYGQY; abundance: .; len: 14; v_gene: TRBV7-9
CDR3aa: ASSDRQIPY; abundance: many; len: 9; v_gene: TRBV19
CDR3aa: ASRKGLTEAF; abundance: many; len: 10; v_gene: TRBV6-5
CDR3aa: ASSPLRDRSPLH; abundance: many; len: 12; v_gene: TRBV7-2
CDR3aa: ASSLQLHRGIHQETQY; abundance: few; len: 16; v_gene: TRBV9
CDR3aa: SARDQASGSQETQY; abundance: .; len: 14; v_gene: TRBV20-1
CDR3aa: ASSHSLSRDGYT; abundance: few; len: 12; v_gene: TRBV5-8
CDR3aa: ASSDPGGELF; abundance: once; len: 10; v_gene: TRBV2
CDR3aa: ASSFGGSSSYEQY; abundance: .; len: 13; v_gene: TRBV7-6
CDR3aa: ASSWTEEGQPQH; abundance: .; len: 12; v_gene: TRBV12-3/TRBV12-4
CDR3aa: ASGEAGRVGELF; abundance: few; len: 12; v_gene: TRBV6-1